One and the same sample provided the 27 T cell receptor beta chains below, sequenced in a study of early stage breast cancer tumors. The method was immunoSEQ multiplex PCR; TCRdb's version includes in-frame clones alone and lacks a portion of them. The sample contains tens of thousands of clones, about 77% of which appear only once. Material: blood. The receptors were sampled from a person aged 40 to 49 with breast cancer.

The CDR3 spells CASSYRGTSSYEQYF. CDR3 DNA sequence: TGTGCCAGCAGTTACAGGGGGACAAGCTCCTACGAGCAGTACTTC. The rearrangement uses TRBV6-6 and TRBJ2-7, with D tentatively TRBD1 (6 bases). CDR1 is MNHNY and CDR2 is SVGAGI in the germline V gene (reference sequence). The CDR3 sequence is 15 residues long. Trimming left V 2 bases short and J 0 bases short, with 11 bases between.

This clone was found a few times. This chain joins TRBV30 and TRBJ2-1, with D unclear. The CDR3 runs 16 residues. With 0 bases removed from V and 0 bases from J, the gap between germline ends came to 12 bases. CDR1 and CDR2 (germline): GTSNPN, SVGIG (reference sequence). The CDR3 loop reads CAWSVGLPFSYNEQFF. The CDR3 DNA sequence: TGTGCCTGGAGTGTCGGGCTACCATTCTCCTACAATGAGCAGTTCTTC.

The V and J genes are TRBV4-2 and TRBJ1-4, with D perhaps matching TRBD1 (5 bases). The CDR3 runs 15 residues. The germline CDR1 and CDR2 sequences are LGHNA and YNFKEQ. V was cut by 0 bases and J by 7 bases, with 12 bases left in between. The CDR3 loop is CASSQDPGKSEKLFF. DNA for the CDR3: TGTGCCAGCAGCCAAGATCCAGGGAAGAGTGAAAAACTGTTTTTT.

The chain recombines TRBV11-2 with TRBJ2-7; 10 nucleotides line up with TRBD2. This CDR3 spans 14 amino acids. Germline V gives CDR1 SGHAT, CDR2 FQNNGV. V lost 9 bases, J lost 0 bases, and 5 bases stayed unmatched. The CDR3 protein is CASKSGGGSYEQYF. DNA of the CDR3: TGTGCCAGTAAAAGCGGGGGGGGCTCCTACGAGCAGTACTTC.

This clone has a single count. The chain couples TRBV9 to TRBJ1-3; TRBD1 matches 8 bases. This CDR3 is 18 amino acids long. V lost 0 bases, J lost 2 bases, and 10 bases stayed unmatched. CDR1 is SGDLS and CDR2 is YYNGEE in the germline V gene. CDR3 coding DNA: TGTGCCAGCAGCGTAGCTACAGATGACAGGGGTGCTGGAAACACCATATATTTT. Translating gives CASSVATDDRGAGNTIYF. Using reference TRBV9 and TRBJ1-3 for the parts outside the CDR3, the full variable domain is DSGVTQTPKHLITATGQRVTLRCSPRSGDLSVYWYQQSLDQGLQFLIQYYNGEERAKGNILERFSAQQFPDLHSELNLSSLELGDSALYFCASSVATDDRGAGNTIYFGEGSWLTVV.

The V call is TRBV30, the J call TRBJ1-4, with 7 bases fitting TRBD1. The J segment lost 8 bases and the V segment lost 4 bases, leaving 13 bases of the junction unmatched. The CDR3 has 15 residues. CDR1 is GTSNPN, CDR2 SVGIG, per germline (reference sequence). CDR3 in amino acids: CAWIDPGQRGEKLFF. CDR3 sequence (DNA): TGTGCCTGGATAGACCCGGGACAGAGGGGGGAAAAACTGTTTTTT. Full variable domain (outside the CDR3, taken from reference TRBV30 and TRBJ1-4): SQTIHQWPATLVQPVGSPLSLECTVEGTSNPNLYWYRQAAGRGLQLLFYSVGIGQISSEVPQNLSASRPQDRQFILSSKKLLLSDSGFYLCAWIDPGQRGEKLFFGSGTQLSVL.

The genes are TRBV10-2 and TRBJ2-1; D is unclear. Looked up from germline, CDR1 is WSHSY and CDR2 is SAAADI. Trimming shortened V by 6 bases and J by 6 bases, and 12 bases separated the two germline ends. The CDR3 is made up of 13 amino acids. Here the CDR3 DNA reads TGCGCCAGCAGCCCCCTTCGGAGCAATGAGCAGTTCTTC. It specifies CASSPLRSNEQFF.

The genes are TRBV11-3 and TRBJ2-1; 11 positions agree with TRBD2. Germline V gene lookup returns CDR1 SGHNT and CDR2 YENEEA. CDR3 length equals 16 residues. V shed 5 bases, J shed 4 bases, and the junction held 7 bases outside the gene matches. CDR3 coding DNA: TGTGCCAGCAGCCAAGGGACTAGCGGACTATACAATGAGCAGTTCTTC. This sequence encodes CASSQGTSGLYNEQFF.

The V call is TRBV27, the J call TRBJ1-1; D possibly corresponds to TRBD1 (6 bases). The CDR3 has 16 residues. Between the trimmed V and J ends, which lost 5 bases and 6 bases, there was a span of 22 bases. Germline lookup yields CDR1 MNHEY and CDR2 SMNVEV (reference sequence). The CDR3 sequence is CASSPRQDGGSAEAFF. CDR3 nucleotides: TGTGCCAGCAGTCCGCGACAGGACGGGGGCTCGGCTGAAGCTTTCTTT.

The V call is TRBV10-3, the J call TRBJ2-1; D is unresolved. The CDR3 is made up of 14 amino acids. CDR1 is ENHRY, CDR2 SYGVKD, per germline. Trimming removed 8 bases at V and 4 bases at J, with 15 bases between. CDR3 sequence reads: CAIVYSALYNEQFF. DNA of the CDR3: TGTGCCATCGTCTATTCGGCTTTATACAATGAGCAGTTCTTC.

This clone has only one observation. The J gene is TRBJ1-3, the V gene TRBV28; D is unresolved. The V and J ends lost 6 bases and 0 bases respectively, with 24 bases between them. The CDR3 runs 19 residues. The germline gives CDR1 MDHEN, CDR2 SYDVKM. The CDR3 sequence: CASSRRRADWVPSGNTIYF. The CDR3 DNA is TGTGCCAGCAGCCGGAGACGGGCCGATTGGGTCCCCTCTGGAAACACCATATATTTT.

The gene calls are TRBV6-6 and TRBJ1-1; D remains ambiguous. Germline CDR1 and CDR2: MNHNY and SVGAGI (reference sequence). The CDR3 contains 14 residues. Trimming removed 2 bases from V and 6 bases from J, with 13 bases in between. The CDR3 DNA sequence: TGTGCCAGCAGTTACAACCGAGGCGAGGCTGAAGCTTTCTTT. Translated: CASSYNRGEAEAFF.

The V call is TRBV5-1, the J call TRBJ2-1; 8 bases map to TRBD2. The length of the CDR3 is 15 residues. Trimming at V came to 0 bases and at J to 5 bases, leaving 4 bases not matched to a gene. Germline V gene lookup returns CDR1 SGHRS and CDR2 YFSETQ. CDR3 sequence (DNA): TGCGCCAGCAGCTTGGATCGGACTAGCCACAATGAGCAGTTCTTC. This translates into CASSLDRTSHNEQFF.

The rearrangement links TRBV5-1 to TRBJ2-1; D call uncertain. Trimming shortened V by 6 bases and J by 5 bases, and 6 bases separated the two germline ends. CDR3 length: 11 residues. Germline assignment: CDR1 SGHRS and CDR2 YFSETQ. The CDR3 DNA reads TGCGCCAGCACCTTTAACAATGAGCAGTTCTTC. Translating it yields CASTFNNEQFF.

Concerning this clone: Within the sample, other DNA sequences also encode this same CDR3. The V and J genes are TRBV5-6 and TRBJ2-7; D unresolved. Germline CDR1 reads SGHDT; CDR2 reads YYEEEE. V was pared by 1 base and J by 2 bases, with 16 bases between. The CDR3 loop spans 16 amino acids. This CDR3 reads CASSLMADLRTYEQYF. The CDR3 DNA sequence: TGTGCCAGCAGCTTGATGGCCGACCTACGGACCTACGAGCAGTACTTC. Looking up the rest from reference TRBV5-6 and TRBJ2-7 gives the full variable domain: DAGVTQSPTHLIKTRGQQVTLRCSPKSGHDTVSWYQQALGQGPQFIFQYYEEEERQRGNFPDRFSGHQFPNYSSELNVNALLLGDSALYLCASSLMADLRTYEQYFGPGTRLTVT.

DNA for the CDR3: TGTGCCACCAGCAGAGCCTGGGCGGATACGCAGTATTTT. This translates into CATSRAWADTQYF. V and J are TRBV15 and TRBJ2-3, with no clear D. The CDR3 is made up of 13 amino acids. Germline V gene data show CDR1 as LNHNV and CDR2 as YYDKDF (reference sequence). With 1 base removed from V and 6 bases from J, the gap between germline ends came to 8 bases.

This clone ranks as medium-sized. The V gene is TRBV30, the J gene TRBJ1-4; no definite D call. Per the germline V gene, CDR1 is GTSNPN and CDR2 is SVGIG (reference sequence). The CDR3 runs 12 residues. V shed 0 bases and J shed 8 bases, with 7 bases lying between them. In DNA form, the CDR3 reads TGTGCCTGGAGTGTCCTCCGAGAAAAACTGTTTTTT. Translation: CAWSVLREKLFF.

Worth noting for this clone: The junction shows a germline mismatch at one end, possibly a read error. The chain recombines TRBV11-2 with TRBJ1-2, with a tentative D call TRBD1 (6 bases). This CDR3 region has 13 residues. Per germline, CDR1 SGHAT and CDR2 FQNNGV. The chain's CDR3 is CASSPGGSGGCTF. The CDR3 DNA reads TGTGCCAGCAGCCCGGGGGGCTCGGGTGGCTGCACCTTC.

The rearrangement joins TRBV10-3 to TRBJ1-2; D uncertain. CDR3 length: 13 amino acids. Germline values: CDR1 ENHRY, CDR2 SYGVKD. Trimming stripped 7 bases from V and 7 bases from J, with 16 bases between. Here the CDR3 reads CAITSDDLSGYTF. The CDR3 nucleotides read TGTGCCATCACCTCGGACGACCTCTCTGGCTACACCTTC.

The chain combines TRBV19 with TRBJ2-3; the D gene could be TRBD1 or TRBD2 (5 bases each). CDR1 and CDR2 (germline): LNHDA, SQIVND (reference sequence). The V end was cut by 1 base, the J end by 1 base, with 12 bases between. This CDR3 has 16 residues. The CDR3 loop is CASSIVGAGGTDTQYF. The CDR3 region has the DNA TGTGCCAGTAGTATAGTCGGGGCAGGCGGCACAGATACGCAGTATTTT.

This sequence joins TRBV6-5 and TRBJ1-2, with 12 bases aligning to TRBD1. Germline V gene sequence: CDR1 MNHEY, CDR2 SVGAGI. CDR3 length: 14 residues. V lost 5 bases and J lost 7; bases outside the gene matches: 5. CDR3 nucleotides: TGTGCCAGCAGTACAGGGACAGGGGGCTTTGGCTACACCTTC. Translation gives CASSTGTGGFGYTF.

The genes are TRBV9 and TRBJ2-2; 13 bases fit TRBD2. This CDR3 contains 18 residues. Germline CDR1 SGDLS, CDR2 YYNGEE. Germline trimming cut 0 bases from V and 4 bases from J; bases unmatched to any gene: 6. CDR3 residues: CASSVELAGGPGTGELFF. DNA for the CDR3: TGTGCCAGCAGCGTAGAACTAGCGGGAGGGCCGGGCACCGGGGAGCTGTTTTTT.

The V and J genes are TRBV30 and TRBJ1-6; D uncertain. The V gene's germline CDR1 is GTSNPN and CDR2 SVGIG (reference sequence). The CDR3 is 14 residues long. Trimming removed 0 bases from V and 10 bases from J, with 13 bases in between. The CDR3 loop is CAWSVMGHGSPLHF. The CDR3 DNA follows: TGTGCCTGGAGTGTGATGGGCCACGGATCACCCCTCCACTTT.

The rearrangement uses TRBV12-5 and TRBJ2-1, with a weak D call TRBD2 (6 bases). V shed 0 bases and J shed 1 base, with 13 bases lying between them. Germline CDR1 is LGHNT and CDR2 is FRNRAP. The CDR3 extends over 17 amino acids. The CDR3 sequence: CASGLVFAGKSYNEQFF. The CDR3 DNA sequence: TGTGCTAGTGGTTTGGTATTCGCGGGAAAATCCTACAATGAGCAGTTCTTC.

This chain joins TRBV19 and TRBJ1-1, with TRBD1 matching over 9 bases. The CDR3 extends over 14 amino acids. J lost 5 bases, V lost 5 bases, and 6 bases had no gene match. Germline lookup yields CDR1 LNHDA and CDR2 SQIVND (reference sequence). The CDR3 loop is CASSPPGQGTEAFF. CDR3 bases: TGTGCCAGTAGTCCCCCGGGACAGGGAACTGAAGCTTTCTTT.

The chain employs TRBV10-2 and TRBJ2-1; D gene uncertain. The CDR3 contains 15 residues. V gave up 7 bases and J gave up 6 bases, with 19 bases separating them. The V gene's germline CDR1 is WSHSY and CDR2 SAAADI. CDR3 protein: CASNHPEYGRNEQFF. The CDR3 region has the DNA TGCGCCAGCAATCACCCGGAGTACGGCCGCAATGAGCAGTTCTTC.

The chain is built from TRBV5-1 and TRBJ2-5; 12 nucleotides agree with TRBD2. CDR1 and CDR2 from the germline V gene are SGHRS and YFSETQ. The CDR3 consists of 15 residues. V dropped 4 bases and J dropped 5; count of bases not matched to a gene: 6. The CDR3 sequence: CASSPSSGRGETQYF. The CDR3 bases are TGCGCCAGCAGCCCTTCTAGCGGGAGGGGGGAGACCCAGTACTTC.